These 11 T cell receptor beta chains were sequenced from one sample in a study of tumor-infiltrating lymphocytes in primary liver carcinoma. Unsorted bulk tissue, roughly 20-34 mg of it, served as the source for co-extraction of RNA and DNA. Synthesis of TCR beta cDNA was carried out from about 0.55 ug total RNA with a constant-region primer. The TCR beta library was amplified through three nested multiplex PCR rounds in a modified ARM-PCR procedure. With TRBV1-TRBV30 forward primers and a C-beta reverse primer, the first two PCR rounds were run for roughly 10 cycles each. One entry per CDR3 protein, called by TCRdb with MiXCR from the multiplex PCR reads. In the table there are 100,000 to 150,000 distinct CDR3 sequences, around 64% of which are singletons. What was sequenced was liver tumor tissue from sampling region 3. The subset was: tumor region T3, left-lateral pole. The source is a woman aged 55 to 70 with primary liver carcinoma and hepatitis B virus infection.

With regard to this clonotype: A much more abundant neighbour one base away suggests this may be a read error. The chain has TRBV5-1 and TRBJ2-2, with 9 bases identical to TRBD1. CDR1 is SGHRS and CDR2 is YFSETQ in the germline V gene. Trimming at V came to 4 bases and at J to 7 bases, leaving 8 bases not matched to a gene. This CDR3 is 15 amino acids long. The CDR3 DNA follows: TGCGCCAGCAGCGTCACAGGGGGCGCGGACGGGGAGCTGTTTTTT. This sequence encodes CASSVTGGADGELFF.

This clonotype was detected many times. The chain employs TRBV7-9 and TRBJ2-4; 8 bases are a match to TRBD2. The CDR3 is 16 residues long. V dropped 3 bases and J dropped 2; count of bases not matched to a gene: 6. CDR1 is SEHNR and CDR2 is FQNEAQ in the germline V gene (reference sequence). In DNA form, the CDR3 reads TGTGCCAGCAGCTTCGCCAGCGGGGGCCCCAAAAACATTCAGTACTTC. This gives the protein CASSFASGGPKNIQYF. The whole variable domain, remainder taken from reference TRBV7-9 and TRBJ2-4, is DTGVSQNPRHKITKRGQNVTFRCDPISEHNRLYWYRQTLGQGPEFLTYFQNEAQLEKSRLLSDRFSAERPKGSFSTLEIQRTEQGDSAMYLCASSFASGGPKNIQYFGAGTRLSVL.

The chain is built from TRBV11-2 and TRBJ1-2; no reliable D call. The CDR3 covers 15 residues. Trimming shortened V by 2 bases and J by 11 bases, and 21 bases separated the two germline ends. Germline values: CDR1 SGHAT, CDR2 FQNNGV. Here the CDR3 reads CASSLIPYGEENYTF. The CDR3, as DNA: TGTGCCAGCAGCTTAATCCCCTATGGGGAAGAGAATTACACCTTC.

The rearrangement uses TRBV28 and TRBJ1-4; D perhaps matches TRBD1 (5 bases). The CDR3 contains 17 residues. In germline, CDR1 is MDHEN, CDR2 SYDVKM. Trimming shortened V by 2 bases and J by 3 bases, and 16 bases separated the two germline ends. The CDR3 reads CASSLGRGVRANEKLFF. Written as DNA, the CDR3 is TGTGCCAGCAGTTTAGGTAGGGGTGTGCGAGCTAATGAAAAACTGTTTTTT.

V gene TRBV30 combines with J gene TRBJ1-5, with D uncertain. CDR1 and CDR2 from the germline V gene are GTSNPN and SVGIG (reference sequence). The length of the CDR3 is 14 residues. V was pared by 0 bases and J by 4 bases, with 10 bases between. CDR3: CAWSVGVENQPQHF. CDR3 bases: TGTGCCTGGAGTGTGGGAGTGGAAAATCAGCCCCAGCATTTT.

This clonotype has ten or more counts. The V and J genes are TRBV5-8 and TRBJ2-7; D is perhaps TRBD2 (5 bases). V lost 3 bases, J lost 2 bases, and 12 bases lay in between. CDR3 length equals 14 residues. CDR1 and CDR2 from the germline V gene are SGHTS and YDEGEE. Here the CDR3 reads CASSSRTQTYEQYF. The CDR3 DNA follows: TGTGCCAGCAGCTCCCGGACTCAAACCTACGAGCAGTACTTC.

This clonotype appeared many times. CDR3 residues: CASSRTGLNEKLFF. The CDR3 nucleotides read TGTGCCAGCAGCCGGACAGGACTCAATGAAAAACTGTTTTTT. The J gene is TRBJ1-4, the V gene TRBV5-5; TRBD1 aligns across 7 bases. The CDR3 covers 14 residues. Germline V gene data show CDR1 as SGHKS and CDR2 as YYEKEE (reference sequence). Unmatched junction bases numbered 5, after V lost 4 bases and J lost 5 bases.

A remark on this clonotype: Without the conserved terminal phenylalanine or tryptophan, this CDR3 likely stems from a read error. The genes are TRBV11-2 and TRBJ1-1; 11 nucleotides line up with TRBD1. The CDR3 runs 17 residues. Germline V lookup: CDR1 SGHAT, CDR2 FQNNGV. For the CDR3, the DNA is TGTGCCGGCAGCCGTGGACAGGGGGCTTACTTGGACACTGAAGCTTTCTGT. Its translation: CAGSRGQGAYLDTEAFC.

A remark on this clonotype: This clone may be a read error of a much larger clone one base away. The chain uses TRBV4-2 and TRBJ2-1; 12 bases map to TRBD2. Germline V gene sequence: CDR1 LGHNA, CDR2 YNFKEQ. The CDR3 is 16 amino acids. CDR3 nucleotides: TGTGCCTGCAGCCAAGAAGGGACTAGCGGGTACAATGAGCAGTTCTTC. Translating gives CACSQEGTSGYNEQFF.

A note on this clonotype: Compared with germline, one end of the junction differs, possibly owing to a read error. The CDR3 region is CASSLERGGTPYF. CDR3 bases: TGTGCCAGCAGCTTAGAACGAGGAGGTACGCCGTATTTT. V is TRBV11-2 and J is TRBJ2-3, with D possibly matching TRBD2 (5 bases). This CDR3 has 13 amino acids. The germline CDR1 and CDR2 sequences are SGHAT and FQNNGV.

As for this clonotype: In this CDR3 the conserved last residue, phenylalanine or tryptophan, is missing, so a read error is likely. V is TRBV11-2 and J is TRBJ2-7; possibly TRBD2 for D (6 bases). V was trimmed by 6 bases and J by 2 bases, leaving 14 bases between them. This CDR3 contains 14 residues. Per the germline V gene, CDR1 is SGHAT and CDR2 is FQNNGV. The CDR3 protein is CASRNAGLAYEQYL. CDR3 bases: TGTGCCAGCAGAAATGCGGGGCTAGCCTACGAGCAGTACCTC.